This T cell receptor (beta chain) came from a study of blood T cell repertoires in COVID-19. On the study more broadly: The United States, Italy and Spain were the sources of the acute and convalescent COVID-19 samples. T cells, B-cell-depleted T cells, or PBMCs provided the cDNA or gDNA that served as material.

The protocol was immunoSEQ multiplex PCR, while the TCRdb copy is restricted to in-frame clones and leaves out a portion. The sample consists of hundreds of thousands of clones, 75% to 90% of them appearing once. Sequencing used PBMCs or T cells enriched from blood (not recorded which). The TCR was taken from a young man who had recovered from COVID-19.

The CDR3 here is CATQPGSGANVLTF. CDR3 coding DNA: TGTGCCACCCAGCCAGGCTCCGGGGCCAACGTCCTGACTTTC. V and J are TRBV7-2 and TRBJ2-6, with D unclear. V was trimmed by 10 bases and J by 4 bases, leaving 14 bases between them. From germline, CDR1 is SGHTA and CDR2 FQGNSA. This CDR3 has 14 amino acids.